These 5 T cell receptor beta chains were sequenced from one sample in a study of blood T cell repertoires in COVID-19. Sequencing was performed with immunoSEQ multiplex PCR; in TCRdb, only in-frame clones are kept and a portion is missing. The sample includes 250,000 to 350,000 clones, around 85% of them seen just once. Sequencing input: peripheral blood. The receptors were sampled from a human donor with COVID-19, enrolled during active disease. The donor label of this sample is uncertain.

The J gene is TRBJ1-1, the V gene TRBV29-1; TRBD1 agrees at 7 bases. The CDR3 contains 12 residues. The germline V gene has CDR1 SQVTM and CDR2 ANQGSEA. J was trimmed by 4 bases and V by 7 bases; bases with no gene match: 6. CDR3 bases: TGCAGCGCGGACCCAGGGGGCACTGAAGCTTTCTTT. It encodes CSADPGGTEAFF.

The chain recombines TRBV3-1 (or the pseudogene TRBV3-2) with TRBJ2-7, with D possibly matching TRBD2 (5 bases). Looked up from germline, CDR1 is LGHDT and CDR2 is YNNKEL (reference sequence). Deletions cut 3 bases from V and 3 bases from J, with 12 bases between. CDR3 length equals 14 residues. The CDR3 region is CASSHRPTIYEQYF. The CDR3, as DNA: TGTGCCAGCAGCCACAGACCGACTATCTACGAGCAGTACTTC.

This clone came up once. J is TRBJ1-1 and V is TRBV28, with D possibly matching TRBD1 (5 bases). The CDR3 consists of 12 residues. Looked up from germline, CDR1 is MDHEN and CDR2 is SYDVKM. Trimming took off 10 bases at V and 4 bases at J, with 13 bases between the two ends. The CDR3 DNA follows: TGTGCCATCACTTGGGGGGGCACTGAAGCTTTCTTT. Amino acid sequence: CAITWGGTEAFF.

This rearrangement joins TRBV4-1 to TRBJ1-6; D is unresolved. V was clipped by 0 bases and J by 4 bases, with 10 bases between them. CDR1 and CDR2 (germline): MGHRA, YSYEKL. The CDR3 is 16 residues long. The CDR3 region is CASSQDRTDYNSPLHF. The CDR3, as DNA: TGCGCCAGCAGCCAAGATCGTACAGATTATAATTCACCCCTCCACTTT.

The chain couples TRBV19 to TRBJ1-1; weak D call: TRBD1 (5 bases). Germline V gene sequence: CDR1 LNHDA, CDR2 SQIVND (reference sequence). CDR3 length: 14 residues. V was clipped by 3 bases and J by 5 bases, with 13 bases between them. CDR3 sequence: CASSILARGTEAFF. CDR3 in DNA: TGTGCCAGTAGTATTCTGGCGCGGGGGACTGAAGCTTTCTTT.